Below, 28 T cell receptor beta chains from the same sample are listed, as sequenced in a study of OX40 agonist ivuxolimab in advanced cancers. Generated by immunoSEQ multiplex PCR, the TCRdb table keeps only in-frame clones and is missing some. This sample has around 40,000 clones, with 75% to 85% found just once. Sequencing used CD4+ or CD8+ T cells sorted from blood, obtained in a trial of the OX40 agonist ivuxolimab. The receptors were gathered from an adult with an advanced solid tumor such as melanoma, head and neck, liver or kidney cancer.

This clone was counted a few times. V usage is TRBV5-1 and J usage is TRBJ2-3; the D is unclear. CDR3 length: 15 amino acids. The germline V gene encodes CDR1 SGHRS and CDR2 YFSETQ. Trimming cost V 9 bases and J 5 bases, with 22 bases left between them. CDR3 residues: CATGPGTGLGDTQYF. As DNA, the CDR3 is TGCGCCACCGGCCCCGGAACTGGATTAGGAGATACGCAGTATTTT.

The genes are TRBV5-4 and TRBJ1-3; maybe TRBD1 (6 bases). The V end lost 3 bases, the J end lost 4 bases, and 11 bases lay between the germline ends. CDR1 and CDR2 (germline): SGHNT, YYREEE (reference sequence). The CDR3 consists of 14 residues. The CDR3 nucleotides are TGTGCCAGCAGCTCACAGGGTACCGGAAACACCATATATTTT. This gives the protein CASSSQGTGNTIYF. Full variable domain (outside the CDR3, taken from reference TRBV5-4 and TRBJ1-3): ETGVTQSPTHLIKTRGQQVTLRCSSQSGHNTVSWYQQALGQGPQFIFQYYREEENGRGNFPPRFSGLQFPNYSSELNVNALELDDSALYLCASSSQGTGNTIYFGEGSWLTVV.

CDR3 in amino acids: CASSLAQGGYGYTF. The CDR3, as DNA: TGTGCCAGCAGCTTAGCCCAGGGGGGCTATGGCTACACCTTC. The J gene is TRBJ1-2, the V gene TRBV11-2; 7 bases are shared with TRBD1. V lost 1 base and J lost 4; bases outside the gene matches: 3. Germline V gene sequence: CDR1 SGHAT, CDR2 FQNNGV. The CDR3 has 14 residues.

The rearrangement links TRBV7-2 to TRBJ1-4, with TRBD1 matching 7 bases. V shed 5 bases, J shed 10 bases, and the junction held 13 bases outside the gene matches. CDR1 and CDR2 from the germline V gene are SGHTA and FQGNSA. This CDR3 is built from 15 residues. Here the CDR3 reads CASSPGGGGFGKLFF. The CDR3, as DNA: TGTGCCAGCAGCCCGGGAGGAGGGGGCTTTGGAAAACTGTTTTTT.

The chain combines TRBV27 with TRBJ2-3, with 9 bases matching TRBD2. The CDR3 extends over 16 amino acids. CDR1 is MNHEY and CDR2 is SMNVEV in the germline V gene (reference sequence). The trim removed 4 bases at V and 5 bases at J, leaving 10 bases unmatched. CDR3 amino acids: CASSSLAGAGVDTQYF. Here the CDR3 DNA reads TGTGCCAGCAGTTCCTTAGCGGGAGCGGGGGTAGATACGCAGTATTTT.

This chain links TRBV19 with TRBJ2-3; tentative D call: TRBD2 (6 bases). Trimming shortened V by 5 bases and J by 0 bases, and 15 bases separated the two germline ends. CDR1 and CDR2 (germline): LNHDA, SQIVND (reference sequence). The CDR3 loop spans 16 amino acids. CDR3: CASSFGGAPSTDTQYF. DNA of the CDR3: TGTGCCAGTAGTTTTGGAGGGGCTCCAAGCACAGATACGCAGTATTTT.

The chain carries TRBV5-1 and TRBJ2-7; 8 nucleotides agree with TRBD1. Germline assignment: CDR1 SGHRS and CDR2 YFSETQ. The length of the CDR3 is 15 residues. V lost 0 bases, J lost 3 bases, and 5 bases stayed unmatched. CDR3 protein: CASSLDGGTGYEQYF. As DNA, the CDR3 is TGCGCCAGCAGCTTGGATGGGGGGACAGGCTACGAGCAGTACTTC.

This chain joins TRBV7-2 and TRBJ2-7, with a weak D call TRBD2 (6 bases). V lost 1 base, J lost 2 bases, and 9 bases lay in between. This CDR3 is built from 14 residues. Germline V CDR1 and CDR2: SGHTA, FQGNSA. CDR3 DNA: TGTGCCAGCAGCTTAGGGACTATGACCTACGAGCAGTACTTC. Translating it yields CASSLGTMTYEQYF.

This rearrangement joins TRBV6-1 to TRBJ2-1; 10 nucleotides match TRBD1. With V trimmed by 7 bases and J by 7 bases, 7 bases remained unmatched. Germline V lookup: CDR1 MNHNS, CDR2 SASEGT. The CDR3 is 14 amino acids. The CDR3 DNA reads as TGTGCCAGCATAAGACAGGGGGCGCATAATGAGCAGTTCTTC. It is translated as CASIRQGAHNEQFF.

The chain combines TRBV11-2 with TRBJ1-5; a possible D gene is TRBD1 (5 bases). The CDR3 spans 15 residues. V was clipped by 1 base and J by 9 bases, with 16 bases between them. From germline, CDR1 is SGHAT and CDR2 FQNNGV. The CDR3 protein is CASSLGGGTPWPQHF. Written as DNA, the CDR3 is TGTGCCAGCAGCTTAGGGGGGGGGACCCCATGGCCCCAGCATTTT.

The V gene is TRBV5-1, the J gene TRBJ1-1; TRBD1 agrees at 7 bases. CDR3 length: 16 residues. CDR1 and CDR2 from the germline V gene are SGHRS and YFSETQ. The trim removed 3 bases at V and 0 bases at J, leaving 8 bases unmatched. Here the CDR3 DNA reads TGCGCCAGCAGCTATCGTCCCGGGACAGTGAACACTGAAGCTTTCTTT. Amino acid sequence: CASSYRPGTVNTEAFF.

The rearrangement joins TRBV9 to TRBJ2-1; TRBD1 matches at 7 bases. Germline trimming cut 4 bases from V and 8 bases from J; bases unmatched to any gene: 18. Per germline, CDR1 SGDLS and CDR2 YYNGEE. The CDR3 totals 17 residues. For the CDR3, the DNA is TGTGCCAGCAGCTATCCCCTCCACAGACAGGGCCAGGATGAGCAGTTCTTC. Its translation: CASSYPLHRQGQDEQFF.

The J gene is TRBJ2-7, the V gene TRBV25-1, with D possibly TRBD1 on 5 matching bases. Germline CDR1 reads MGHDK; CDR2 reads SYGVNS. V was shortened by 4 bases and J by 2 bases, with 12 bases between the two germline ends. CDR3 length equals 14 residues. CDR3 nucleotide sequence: TGTGCCAGCAGTGGAACAGGCTCCCCCTACGAGCAGTACTTC. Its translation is CASSGTGSPYEQYF.

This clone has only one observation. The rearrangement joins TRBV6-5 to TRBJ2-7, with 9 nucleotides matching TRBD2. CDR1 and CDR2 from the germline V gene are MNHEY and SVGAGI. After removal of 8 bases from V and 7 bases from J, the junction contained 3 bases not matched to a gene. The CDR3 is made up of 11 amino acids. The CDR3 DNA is TGTGCCAGCGCGGGGGGGCGGGAGCAGTACTTC. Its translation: CASAGGREQYF.

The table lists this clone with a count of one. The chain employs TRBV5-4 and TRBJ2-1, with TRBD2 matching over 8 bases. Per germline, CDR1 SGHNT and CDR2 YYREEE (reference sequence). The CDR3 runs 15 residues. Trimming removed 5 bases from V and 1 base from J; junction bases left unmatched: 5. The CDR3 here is CASSRPGGSYNEQFF. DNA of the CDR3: TGTGCCAGCAGTCGACCGGGAGGGTCCTACAATGAGCAGTTCTTC.

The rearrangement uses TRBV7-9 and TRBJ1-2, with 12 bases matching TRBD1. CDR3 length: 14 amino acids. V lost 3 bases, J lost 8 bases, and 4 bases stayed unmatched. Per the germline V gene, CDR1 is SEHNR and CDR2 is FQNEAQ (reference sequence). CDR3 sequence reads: CASSLGQGAGGYTF. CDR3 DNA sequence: TGTGCCAGCAGCTTGGGACAGGGGGCTGGAGGCTACACCTTC.

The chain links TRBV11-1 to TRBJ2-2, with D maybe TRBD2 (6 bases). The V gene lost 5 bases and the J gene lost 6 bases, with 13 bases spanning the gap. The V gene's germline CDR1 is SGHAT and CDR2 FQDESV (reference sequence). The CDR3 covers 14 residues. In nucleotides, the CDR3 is TGTGCCAGCAGCACCAACAGGAGGGCCGGGGAGCTGTTTTTT. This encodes CASSTNRRAGELFF.

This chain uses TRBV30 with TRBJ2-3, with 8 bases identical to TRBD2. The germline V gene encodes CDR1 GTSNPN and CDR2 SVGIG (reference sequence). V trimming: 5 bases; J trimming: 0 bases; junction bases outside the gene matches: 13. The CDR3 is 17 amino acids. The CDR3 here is CAWGIVTSGLSTDTQYF. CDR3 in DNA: TGTGCCTGGGGCATCGTAACTAGCGGCCTTAGCACAGATACGCAGTATTTT.

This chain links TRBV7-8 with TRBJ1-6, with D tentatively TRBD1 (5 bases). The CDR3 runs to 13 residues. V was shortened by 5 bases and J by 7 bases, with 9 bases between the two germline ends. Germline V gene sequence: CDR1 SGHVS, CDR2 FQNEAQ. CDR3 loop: CASSPRQNSPLHF. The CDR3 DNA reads TGTGCCAGCAGCCCGCGACAGAATTCACCCCTCCACTTT.

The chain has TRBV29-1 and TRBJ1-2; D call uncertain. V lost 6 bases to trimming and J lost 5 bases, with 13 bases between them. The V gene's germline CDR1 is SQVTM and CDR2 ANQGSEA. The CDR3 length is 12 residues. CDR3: CSVGRTEYGYTF. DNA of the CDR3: TGCAGCGTCGGACGTACGGAGTATGGCTACACCTTC. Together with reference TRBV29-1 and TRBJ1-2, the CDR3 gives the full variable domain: SAVISQKPSRDICQRGTSLTIQCQVDSQVTMMFWYRQQPGQSLTLIATANQGSEATYESGFVIDKFPISRPNLTFSTLTVSNMSPEDSSIYLCSVGRTEYGYTFGSGTRLTVV.

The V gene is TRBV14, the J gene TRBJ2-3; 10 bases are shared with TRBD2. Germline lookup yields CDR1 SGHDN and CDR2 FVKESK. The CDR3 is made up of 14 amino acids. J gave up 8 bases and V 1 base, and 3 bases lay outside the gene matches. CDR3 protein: CASSQALAGSTQYF. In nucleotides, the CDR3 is TGTGCCAGCAGCCAAGCACTAGCGGGGAGTACGCAGTATTTT.

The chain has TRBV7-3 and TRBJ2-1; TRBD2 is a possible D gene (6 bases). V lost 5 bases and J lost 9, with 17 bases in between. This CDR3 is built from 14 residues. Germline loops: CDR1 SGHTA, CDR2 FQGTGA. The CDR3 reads CASSPGVGQGEQFF. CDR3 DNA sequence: TGTGCCAGCAGCCCGGGGGTGGGCCAGGGTGAGCAGTTCTTC.

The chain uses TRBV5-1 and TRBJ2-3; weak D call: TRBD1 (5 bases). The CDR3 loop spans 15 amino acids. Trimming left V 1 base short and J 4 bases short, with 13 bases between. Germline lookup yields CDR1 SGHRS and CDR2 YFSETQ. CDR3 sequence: CASSLLGQFPDTQYF. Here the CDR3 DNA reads TGCGCCAGCAGCTTGTTAGGACAATTTCCAGATACGCAGTATTTT.

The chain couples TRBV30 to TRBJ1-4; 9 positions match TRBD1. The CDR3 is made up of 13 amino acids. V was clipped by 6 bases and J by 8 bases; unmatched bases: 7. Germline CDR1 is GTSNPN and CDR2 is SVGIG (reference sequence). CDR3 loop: CACRTGAGEKLFF. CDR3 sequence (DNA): TGTGCCTGTCGGACAGGGGCAGGGGAAAAACTGTTTTTT. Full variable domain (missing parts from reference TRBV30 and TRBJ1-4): SQTIHQWPATLVQPVGSPLSLECTVEGTSNPNLYWYRQAAGRGLQLLFYSVGIGQISSEVPQNLSASRPQDRQFILSSKKLLLSDSGFYLCACRTGAGEKLFFGSGTQLSVL.

The CDR3 protein is CASSSGLAVSTDTQYF. The DNA for the CDR3 is TGTGCCAGCAGCTCTGGGCTAGCGGTAAGCACAGATACGCAGTATTTT. This chain joins TRBV5-4 and TRBJ2-3, with 7 bases aligning to TRBD2. This CDR3 comprises 16 residues. Germline loops: CDR1 SGHNT, CDR2 YYREEE (reference sequence). Germline trimming cut 3 bases from V and 0 bases from J; bases unmatched to any gene: 7.

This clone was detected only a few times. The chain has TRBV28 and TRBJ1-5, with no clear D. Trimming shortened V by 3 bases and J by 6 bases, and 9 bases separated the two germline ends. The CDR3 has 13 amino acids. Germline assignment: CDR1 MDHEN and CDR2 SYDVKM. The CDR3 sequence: CASSFEEGQPQHF. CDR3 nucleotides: TGTGCCAGCAGTTTTGAGGAGGGTCAGCCCCAGCATTTT.

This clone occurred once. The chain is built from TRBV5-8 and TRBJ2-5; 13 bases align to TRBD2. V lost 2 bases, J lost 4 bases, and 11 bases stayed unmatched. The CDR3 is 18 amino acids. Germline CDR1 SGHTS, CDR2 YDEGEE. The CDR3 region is CASSFSGTSGDSGETQYF. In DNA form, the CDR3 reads TGTGCCAGCAGCTTTTCGGGGACTAGCGGGGATTCGGGAGAGACCCAGTACTTC.

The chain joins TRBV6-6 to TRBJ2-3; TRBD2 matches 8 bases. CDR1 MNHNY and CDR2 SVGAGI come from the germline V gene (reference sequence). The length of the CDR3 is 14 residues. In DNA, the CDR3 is TGTGCGGGCGGAGGCGGGGGGTCCACAGATACGCAGTATTTT. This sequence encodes CAGGGGGSTDTQYF.